A single sample is the source of the 26 T cell receptor beta chains below, sequenced in a study of cytomegalovirus exposure and HLA in healthy donors. Primers: 60 Vbeta forward and 13 Jbeta reverse. The assay was immunoSEQ multiplex PCR, and TCRdb's table has in-frame clones only and misses some. This sample carries roughly 98,000 clones, approximately 70% of them seen once, and the ten largest clones take less than 2.5%. The specimen was PBMCs. The receptors were sampled from a man aged 50-60 years in good health and CMV-seronegative.

This clone appeared a single time. This chain's CDR3 is CASSPIAGVTDTQYF. The CDR3 DNA reads TGTGCCAGCTCACCAATAGCGGGAGTCACAGATACGCAGTATTTT. V gene TRBV18 combines with J gene TRBJ2-3; 9 bases are shared with TRBD2. Per germline, CDR1 KGHSH and CDR2 LQKENI. This CDR3 comprises 15 residues. V was pared by 2 bases and J by 2 bases, with 2 bases of the junction left unmatched.

The chain combines TRBV9 with TRBJ2-7; 10 bases are shared with TRBD2. The J segment lost 0 bases and the V segment lost 9 bases, leaving 9 bases of the junction unmatched. This CDR3 region has 15 residues. The germline V gene encodes CDR1 SGDLS and CDR2 YYNGEE. CDR3 loop: CAITSGASCSYEQYF. In DNA form, the CDR3 reads TGTGCCATAACTAGCGGGGCATCGTGCTCCTACGAGCAGTACTTC.

The chain joins TRBV6-6 to TRBJ2-7; 7 bases match TRBD2. Trimming at V came to 8 bases and at J to 1 base, leaving 5 bases not matched to a gene. Per germline, CDR1 MNHNY and CDR2 SVGAGI (reference sequence). CDR3 length: 13 amino acids. The CDR3 here is CASLAGASYEQYF. Here the CDR3 DNA reads TGTGCCAGCCTCGCGGGAGCGTCCTACGAGCAGTACTTC.

The chain couples TRBV11-1 to TRBJ2-1, with 9 nucleotides matching TRBD1. V lost 5 bases, J lost 7 bases, and 6 bases stayed unmatched. Germline assignment: CDR1 SGHAT and CDR2 FQDESV (reference sequence). CDR3 length: 14 residues. CDR3 sequence (DNA): TGTGCCAGCAGCCTACAGGGGGCCCAAAATGAGCAGTTCTTC. This translates into CASSLQGAQNEQFF.

The rearrangement uses TRBV10-1 and TRBJ2-2, with 12 bases identical to TRBD1. Germline V gene sequence: CDR1 WNHNN, CDR2 SYGVQD (reference sequence). The CDR3 is 16 residues long. The junction had 9 bases not matched to a gene; V was cut back by 8 bases and J by 5 bases. The CDR3 here is CASARGDRGLTGELFF. The DNA for the CDR3 is TGCGCCAGCGCCCGAGGGGACAGGGGGCTAACCGGGGAGCTGTTTTTT.

The V gene is TRBV2, the J gene TRBJ2-7; the match to TRBD2 covers 7 bases. This CDR3 region has 17 residues. V was clipped by 5 bases and J by 0 bases; unmatched bases: 13. CDR1 SNHLY and CDR2 FYNNEI come from the germline V gene. The CDR3 here is CASSTLSTGGTSYEQYF. The CDR3 DNA reads as TGTGCCAGCAGTACCCTTAGCACGGGGGGAACCTCCTACGAGCAGTACTTC.

This chain uses TRBV18 with TRBJ1-2, with D possibly being TRBD1 (5 bases). Germline CDR1 and CDR2: KGHSH and LQKENI. The V gene lost 3 bases and the J gene lost 5 bases, with 10 bases spanning the gap. This CDR3 has 13 residues. This CDR3 is CASSPGRWYGYTF. The CDR3 DNA is TGTGCCAGCTCACCGGGGCGATGGTATGGCTACACCTTC.

A few counts support this clone. The chain links TRBV6-5 to TRBJ2-1; weak D call: TRBD2 (6 bases). V gave up 4 bases and J gave up 9 bases, with 22 bases separating them. This CDR3 has 16 amino acids. The V gene's germline CDR1 is MNHEY and CDR2 SVGAGI. The CDR3 reads CASSSRTTGRIGEQFF. In nucleotides, the CDR3 is TGTGCCAGCAGTTCTCGGACTACCGGGCGGATAGGTGAGCAGTTCTTC.

The chain recombines TRBV7-9 with TRBJ2-3; TRBD1 matches 9 bases. V lost 6 bases to trimming and J lost 3 bases; unmatched junction nucleotides: 10. Per the germline V gene, CDR1 is SEHNR and CDR2 is FQNEAQ (reference sequence). The CDR3 runs 16 residues. Here the CDR3 reads CASSPRDRVMTDTQYF. CDR3 DNA sequence: TGTGCCAGCAGTCCCCGGGACAGGGTTATGACAGATACGCAGTATTTT.

This clone came up a few times. V gene TRBV6-5 combines with J gene TRBJ1-2; possibly TRBD1 for D (5 bases). CDR1 is MNHEY and CDR2 is SVGAGI in the germline V gene. The CDR3 has 14 amino acids. Trimming shortened V by 4 bases and J by 4 bases, and 13 bases separated the two germline ends. In nucleotides, the CDR3 is TGTGCCAGCAGTTCCCTTACAGGCTTCTATGGCTACACCTTC. Translated, it gives CASSSLTGFYGYTF.

V is TRBV2 and J is TRBJ2-7, with 8 nucleotides matching TRBD2. V was pared by 5 bases and J by 6 bases, with 12 bases of the junction left unmatched. This CDR3 has 15 amino acids. In germline, CDR1 is SNHLY, CDR2 FYNNEI. Here the CDR3 reads CASSYRAGAHSEQYF. CDR3 in DNA: TGTGCCAGCAGTTACAGAGCGGGAGCCCACTCCGAGCAGTACTTC.

This clone has just a few counts. V is TRBV9 and J is TRBJ2-1; 11 bases agree with TRBD2. CDR1 is SGDLS and CDR2 is YYNGEE in the germline V gene. The CDR3 has 16 amino acids. The V segment lost 3 bases and the J segment 6 bases; nucleotides outside the gene matches: 8. The CDR3 nucleotides read TGTGCCAGCAGCGCCCTAGCGGGAGGACTTGGCAATGAGCAGTTCTTC. Its translation is CASSALAGGLGNEQFF.

This clone has a handful of counts. The rearrangement joins TRBV6-1 to TRBJ2-1, with 16 nucleotides matching TRBD2. Trimming cost V 2 bases and J 8 bases; bases outside gene matches: 12. The CDR3 sequence is 19 residues long. In germline, CDR1 is MNHNS, CDR2 SASEGT. CDR3 sequence reads: CASSEQIGGLAGGFDEQFF. The CDR3 coding sequence is TGTGCCAGCAGTGAACAGATCGGGGGACTAGCGGGAGGGTTTGATGAGCAGTTCTTC.

The chain has TRBV6-4 and TRBJ2-5; TRBD1 matches at 7 bases. The DNA end is more similar to TRBJ2-7, so the J call may be wrong. The length of the CDR3 is 16 residues. Germline CDR1 is MRHNA and CDR2 is SNTAGT. CDR3 DNA sequence: TGTGCCAGCAGTGGGGACGACAGGGCCAAATCCTACGAGCAGTACTTC. It codes for CASSGDDRAKSYEQYF.

This chain links TRBV18 with TRBJ2-1, with 8 bases identical to TRBD2. From germline, CDR1 is KGHSH and CDR2 LQKENI. CDR3 length equals 16 residues. The junction had 6 bases not matched to a gene; V was cut back by 2 bases and J by 3 bases. The CDR3 bases are TGTGCCAGCTCACCAAGGCGGGGGGACAACTACAATGAGCAGTTCTTC. It yields the protein CASSPRRGDNYNEQFF.

This clone was seen a handful of times. The chain is built from TRBV10-1 and TRBJ2-1; D gene uncertain. Germline CDR1 and CDR2: WNHNN and SYGVQD (reference sequence). The length of the CDR3 is 13 residues. V was clipped by 4 bases and J by 2 bases, with 6 bases between them. This chain's CDR3 is CASSGAPYNEQFF. The CDR3 region has the DNA TGCGCCAGCAGTGGGGCCCCCTACAATGAGCAGTTCTTC.

The V and J genes are TRBV5-6 and TRBJ2-2; D is unresolved. Germline-derived CDR1 and CDR2 are SGHDT and YYEEEE. The CDR3 sequence is 14 residues long. With 0 bases removed from V and 1 base from J, the gap between germline ends came to 4 bases. The DNA of the CDR3 is TGTGCCAGCAGCTTGGACAGGAACACCGGGGAGCTGTTTTTT. Its translation is CASSLDRNTGELFF.

V is TRBV6-1 and J is TRBJ2-2, with 8 bases aligning to TRBD1. CDR3 length: 14 residues. Unmatched junction bases numbered 3, after V lost 6 bases and J lost 3 bases. Germline V gene sequence: CDR1 MNHNS, CDR2 SASEGT. Here the CDR3 reads CASRGQGDTGELFF. CDR3 bases: TGTGCCAGCAGAGGACAGGGAGACACCGGGGAGCTGTTTTTT.

The CDR3, as DNA: TGTGCCAGCAAGGAGGGGCGGATCTACGAGCAGTACTTC. It yields the protein CASKEGRIYEQYF. The chain links TRBV2 to TRBJ2-7; D is perhaps TRBD2 (6 bases). This CDR3 contains 13 residues. Germline V gene data show CDR1 as SNHLY and CDR2 as FYNNEI. V was cut by 7 bases and J by 3 bases, with 13 bases left in between.

A single count supports this clone. The CDR3 coding sequence is TGTGCCATCAGTGAGTCAACGGGCGGGGGCTCTGGAAACACCATATATTTT. It is translated as CAISESTGGGSGNTIYF. The chain employs TRBV10-3 and TRBJ1-3, with TRBD1 as a possible D gene (5 bases). The CDR3 loop spans 17 amino acids. The ends were cut back, 0 bases at V and 0 bases at J, with 12 bases in the middle. The V gene's germline CDR1 is ENHRY and CDR2 SYGVKD.

The chain employs TRBV27 and TRBJ2-1, with 10 bases that match TRBD2. The V and J ends lost 7 bases and 2 bases, in that order; junction bases with no gene match: 5. The CDR3 contains 15 residues. CDR1 is MNHEY, CDR2 SMNVEV, per germline (reference sequence). CDR3 region: CASTMGLATYNEQFF. In nucleotides, the CDR3 is TGTGCCAGCACCATGGGACTAGCGACCTACAATGAGCAGTTCTTC.

This clone has just a few counts. This CDR3 reads CASSPRNSLYEQYF. CDR3 in DNA: TGTGCCAGCTCACCCCGCAACTCTCTTTACGAGCAGTACTTC. The gene calls are TRBV18 and TRBJ2-7; no clear D. Germline CDR1 is KGHSH and CDR2 is LQKENI. This CDR3 contains 14 residues. With 3 bases removed from V and 4 bases from J, the gap between germline ends came to 13 bases.

There are a few counts of this clone. The chain recombines TRBV19 with TRBJ2-7; no definite D call. Trimming removed 5 bases from V and 3 bases from J, with 17 bases in between. The CDR3 totals 15 residues. Germline lookup yields CDR1 LNHDA and CDR2 SQIVND (reference sequence). The CDR3 DNA follows: TGTGCCAGTAGTCCGTGGGCCTATTCCTACTACGAGCAGTACTTC. The encoded protein is CASSPWAYSYYEQYF. The complete variable domain, with remaining parts taken from reference TRBV19 and TRBJ2-7, reads DGGITQSPKYLFRKEGQNVTLSCEQNLNHDAMYWYRQDPGQGLRLIYYSQIVNDFQKGDIAEGYSVSREKKESFPLTVTSAQKNPTAFYLCASSPWAYSYYEQYFGPGTRLTVT.

In DNA, the CDR3 is TGCGCCAGCAGCTTGACGGGACAGGTTAATTCACCCCTCCACTTT. This encodes CASSLTGQVNSPLHF. The chain is built from TRBV5-1 and TRBJ1-6; TRBD1 matches at 8 bases. This CDR3 comprises 15 residues. V was clipped by 1 base and J by 6 bases; unmatched bases: 3. The germline V gene encodes CDR1 SGHRS and CDR2 YFSETQ.

The chain joins TRBV2 to TRBJ1-1; D remains ambiguous. In germline, CDR1 is SNHLY, CDR2 FYNNEI. The V end was cut by 5 bases, the J end by 4 bases, with 14 bases between. The CDR3 length is 14 residues. In nucleotides, the CDR3 is TGTGCCAGCAGTCCGAGGATCCTTAGCACTGAAGCTTTCTTT. It translates to CASSPRILSTEAFF.

This clone was observed a handful of times. The chain uses TRBV28 and TRBJ2-5; D possibly corresponds to TRBD2 (6 bases). The CDR3 is 11 amino acids. Germline V lookup: CDR1 MDHEN, CDR2 SYDVKM. Trimming shortened V by 1 base and J by 13 bases, and 10 bases separated the two germline ends. For the CDR3, the DNA is TGTGCCAGCAGTTTATCCGGGAGTACGTACTTC. Translated: CASSLSGSTYF. Using reference TRBV28 and TRBJ2-5 for the parts outside the CDR3, the full variable domain is DVKVTQSSRYLVKRTGEKVFLECVQDMDHENMFWYRQDPGLGLRLIYFSYDVKMKEKGDIPEGYSVSREKKERFSLILESASTNQTSMYLCASSLSGSTYFGPGTRLLVL.